The 25 T cell receptor beta chains below come from one sample, sequenced in a study of T-cell reconstitution after alpha-beta-depleted transplantation in children. This sample's TCRbeta library carried unique molecular identifier barcodes. TCRdb reprocessed the PCR reads with MiXCR, giving one entry per CDR3 protein. The sample shows roughly 500,000 distinct CDR3 sequences, 30% to 35% of them seen only once. The material was PBMCs from the stem cell graft donor, obtained from the stem cell graft. Receptors were obtained from a human donor who donated a stem cell graft to a child with aplastic anemia.

The V gene is TRBV20-1, the J gene TRBJ2-1; TRBD1 agrees at 11 bases. V lost 5 bases to trimming and J lost 9 bases; unmatched junction nucleotides: 15. This CDR3 contains 16 residues. Germline CDR1 reads DFQATT; CDR2 reads SNEGSKA (reference sequence). CDR3 protein: CSAGGGTGGFSSEQFF. The CDR3 DNA is TGCAGTGCTGGGGGCGGGACAGGGGGTTTTTCTAGTGAGCAGTTCTTC.

The chain links TRBV7-2 to TRBJ1-1, with TRBD1 as a possible D gene (6 bases). The CDR3 extends over 16 amino acids. Germline loops: CDR1 SGHTA, CDR2 FQGNSA. Trimming stripped 3 bases from V and 2 bases from J, with 16 bases between. The CDR3 bases are TGTGCCAGCAGCTTCCAATCTACAGGGCGAAACACTGAAGCTTTCTTT. Translating gives CASSFQSTGRNTEAFF.

This clonotype was picked up a small number of times. The genes are TRBV4-3 and TRBJ2-6; a possible D gene is TRBD2 (6 bases). Per the germline V gene, CDR1 is LGHNA and CDR2 is YSLEER. Trimming cost V 1 base and J 4 bases, with 11 bases left between them. This CDR3 is built from 16 residues. CDR3 sequence (DNA): TGCGCCAGCAGCCAAGTTCATCTAGCGGGGGCCAACGTCCTGACTTTC. Protein: CASSQVHLAGANVLTF.

This clonotype was seen repeatedly, ten times or more. The chain uses TRBV12-3 or TRBV12-4 and TRBJ1-2; a weak D match, TRBD1 (6 bases). The CDR3 consists of 15 residues. The V and J ends lost 5 bases and 3 bases respectively, with 16 bases between them. The CDR3 region has the DNA TGTGCCAGCAGTCCGCCCACGGGGGGCGACTATGGCTACACCTTC. This codes for CASSPPTGGDYGYTF.

Only one count was recorded for this clonotype. V usage is TRBV12-3 or TRBV12-4 and J usage is TRBJ2-5; 7 bases are a match to TRBD1. Trimming removed 1 base from V and 4 bases from J; junction bases left unmatched: 12. CDR3 length equals 17 residues. The chain's CDR3 is CASSLGSGTATRETQYF. The CDR3 DNA reads TGTGCCAGCAGTTTAGGGTCCGGGACAGCGACCCGAGAGACCCAGTACTTC.

DNA for the CDR3: TGTGCCAGCAGTTCCTTTGATCTCGGTGGCTACACCTTC. Residues: CASSSFDLGGYTF. This rearrangement joins TRBV27 to TRBJ1-2, with D hard to call. Germline-derived CDR1 and CDR2 are MNHEY and SMNVEV (reference sequence). The germline V and J ends were trimmed by 4 bases and 7 bases, with 13 bases remaining between them. The CDR3 loop spans 13 amino acids.

The chain links TRBV12-3 or TRBV12-4 to TRBJ1-1; D is perhaps TRBD1 (6 bases). The CDR3 is made up of 14 amino acids. Trimming cost V 3 bases and J 4 bases, with 12 bases left between them. The CDR3, as DNA: TGTGCCAGCAGTTTTAGAGGGGGGGGCACTGAAGCTTTCTTT. This codes for CASSFRGGGTEAFF.

A few counts support this clonotype. The chain uses TRBV7-2 and TRBJ1-4; D is possibly TRBD1 (6 bases). This CDR3 has 15 residues. Trimming took 5 bases from V and 5 from J, leaving 15 bases between them. The V gene's germline CDR1 is SGHTA and CDR2 FQGNSA. CDR3 residues: CASSPQDRANEKLFF. CDR3 DNA: TGTGCCAGCAGCCCGCAGGACAGAGCAAATGAAAAACTGTTTTTT.

The chain uses TRBV29-1 and TRBJ2-1, with TRBD1 matching over 10 bases. Germline V CDR1 and CDR2: SQVTM, ANQGSEA. Trimming took 4 bases from V and 7 from J; bases not matched to a gene: 16. The CDR3 is made up of 17 amino acids. CDR3 amino acids: CSVGLTGGLSWGNEQFF. CDR3 in DNA: TGCAGCGTTGGATTGACAGGGGGCTTAAGTTGGGGGAATGAGCAGTTCTTC.

This sequence joins TRBV7-9 and TRBJ1-1; D ambiguous. Germline V gene data show CDR1 as SEHNR and CDR2 as FQNEAQ (reference sequence). Trimming stripped 5 bases from V and 2 bases from J, with 12 bases between. The CDR3 runs 14 residues. The CDR3, as DNA: TGTGCCAGCAGCCTGGACTTGTATAACACTGAAGCTTTCTTT. Its protein is CASSLDLYNTEAFF. The full variable domain, with the rest looked up from reference TRBV7-9 and TRBJ1-1, is DTGVSQNPRHKITKRGQNVTFRCDPISEHNRLYWYRQTLGQGPEFLTYFQNEAQLEKSRLLSDRFSAERPKGSFSTLEIQRTEQGDSAMYLCASSLDLYNTEAFFGQGTRLTVV.

The chain uses TRBV12-3 or TRBV12-4 and TRBJ2-7; D tentatively reads TRBD1 or TRBD2 (5 bases each). Trimming left V 6 bases short and J 2 bases short, with 14 bases between. This CDR3 region has 14 residues. The chain's CDR3 is CASRSGTGTYEQYF. CDR3 bases: TGTGCCAGCAGGTCCGGGACGGGGACCTACGAGCAGTACTTC.

This clonotype showed up many times. The chain employs TRBV27 and TRBJ1-2; 9 bases are shared with TRBD1. The CDR3 is 16 residues long. Germline V gene lookup returns CDR1 MNHEY and CDR2 SMNVEV (reference sequence). V shed 5 bases and J 2 bases; nucleotides not matched to a gene: 9. The CDR3 here is CASSGRAGTGNYGYTF. CDR3 DNA sequence: TGTGCCAGCAGTGGAAGAGCCGGGACAGGGAACTATGGCTACACCTTC.

This clonotype was counted only a few times. The chain has TRBV12-5 and TRBJ2-6; TRBD1 matches 8 bases. The germline V gene has CDR1 LGHNT and CDR2 FRNRAP. Trimming removed 0 bases from V and 4 bases from J; junction bases left unmatched: 8. The CDR3 totals 18 residues. This chain's CDR3 is CASGLVKTGESGANVLTF. CDR3 sequence (DNA): TGTGCTAGTGGTTTGGTAAAGACAGGGGAATCCGGGGCCAACGTCCTGACTTTC.

The chain combines TRBV27 with TRBJ2-7, with TRBD2 matching 10 bases. The CDR3 totals 18 residues. Trimming cost V 5 bases and J 5 bases; bases outside gene matches: 18. Germline V CDR1 and CDR2: MNHEY, SMNVEV (reference sequence). The chain's CDR3 is CASSRSRQGSGRSHEQYF. DNA for the CDR3: TGTGCCAGCAGTAGATCGAGACAGGGTAGCGGGAGGTCCCACGAGCAGTACTTC.

This clonotype came up once. The rearrangement uses TRBV10-3 and TRBJ1-1; no definite D call. The CDR3 has 14 residues. Germline V gene data show CDR1 as ENHRY and CDR2 as SYGVKD. V shed 7 bases and J shed 1 base, with 13 bases lying between them. The CDR3 nucleotides are TGTGCCATCACCAGTCCGGGCTCGAACACTGAAGCTTTCTTT. Protein: CAITSPGSNTEAFF.

This clonotype was counted only a few times. The chain employs TRBV15 and TRBJ1-2; the match to TRBD1 covers 8 bases. Trimming removed 1 base from V and 6 bases from J; junction bases left unmatched: 13. Germline V CDR1 and CDR2: LNHNV, YYDKDF (reference sequence). CDR3 length: 17 amino acids. Written as DNA, the CDR3 is TGTGCCACCAGCAGAGCAAGCACCTCGGACAGGGTTCATGGCTACACCTTC. It encodes CATSRASTSDRVHGYTF.

The genes are TRBV29-1 and TRBJ2-5; TRBD1 might be the D (5 bases). Between the trimmed V and J ends, which lost 8 bases and 1 base, there was a span of 14 bases. Germline V lookup: CDR1 SQVTM, CDR2 ANQGSEA. The CDR3 has 13 residues. The CDR3 region has the DNA TGCAGCTTCCGACAGCTATCCCAAGAGACCCAGTACTTC. Translating it yields CSFRQLSQETQYF.

This chain links TRBV19 with TRBJ1-1; D may be TRBD1 (5 bases). The ends were cut back, 3 bases at V and 1 base at J, with 15 bases in the middle. Per germline, CDR1 LNHDA and CDR2 SQIVND (reference sequence). This CDR3 has 16 amino acids. CDR3 bases: TGTGCCAGTAGTATCACTAACAGGATAAGGAACACTGAAGCTTTCTTT. Amino acid sequence: CASSITNRIRNTEAFF.

The rearrangement uses TRBV9 and TRBJ1-1; a possible D gene is TRBD1 (6 bases). CDR1 is SGDLS and CDR2 is YYNGEE in the germline V gene. Trimming removed 0 bases from V and 6 bases from J, with 15 bases in between. This CDR3 comprises 15 residues. The CDR3 sequence is CASSVGGGVLAEAFF. The CDR3 DNA reads as TGTGCCAGCAGCGTAGGAGGGGGTGTGTTGGCTGAAGCTTTCTTT.

The chain uses TRBV29-1 and TRBJ1-1; D remains ambiguous. The germline CDR1 and CDR2 sequences are SQVTM and ANQGSEA. Trimming removed 4 bases at V and 0 bases at J, with 15 bases between. CDR3 size: 15 residues. The CDR3 here is CSVGSRLVMNTEAFF. The DNA for the CDR3 is TGCAGCGTTGGGTCACGGCTTGTCATGAACACTGAAGCTTTCTTT.

The chain recombines TRBV20-1 with TRBJ1-3; possible D gene TRBD1, 5 bases. The CDR3 extends over 15 amino acids. V was clipped by 0 bases and J by 1 base, with 10 bases between them. The germline gives CDR1 DFQATT, CDR2 SNEGSKA (reference sequence). The CDR3 region is CSARETGISGNTIYF. The DNA of the CDR3 is TGCAGTGCTAGAGAAACAGGTATATCTGGAAACACCATATATTTT.

The chain has TRBV4-3 and TRBJ2-1; weak D call: TRBD1 (5 bases). This CDR3 is built from 15 residues. The V gene's germline CDR1 is LGHNA and CDR2 YSLEER. Trimming pared 0 bases from V and 6 bases from J, leaving 12 bases between. This CDR3 is CASSQDSGRVNEQFF. The CDR3, as DNA: TGCGCCAGCAGCCAAGATTCGGGCAGGGTCAATGAGCAGTTCTTC.

This chain uses TRBV15 with TRBJ2-1, with 9 bases lining up with TRBD2. The V gene's germline CDR1 is LNHNV and CDR2 YYDKDF (reference sequence). Unmatched junction bases numbered 4, after V lost 5 bases and J lost 5 bases. The CDR3 is made up of 14 amino acids. The CDR3 DNA reads as TGTGCCACCAGCCAAGGACTAGCGAACAATGAGCAGTTCTTC. It codes for CATSQGLANNEQFF.

The chain couples TRBV29-1 to TRBJ2-5, with 7 bases aligning to TRBD2. CDR1 SQVTM and CDR2 ANQGSEA come from the germline V gene. J was trimmed by 3 bases and V by 7 bases; bases with no gene match: 5. CDR3 length: 12 residues. CDR3 coding DNA: TGCAGCGCGCGACGGGGGGAAGAGACCCAGTACTTC. Translation gives CSARRGEETQYF.

V usage is TRBV10-3 and J usage is TRBJ2-1; D uncertain. The V gene's germline CDR1 is ENHRY and CDR2 SYGVKD. The CDR3 covers 12 residues. V was cut by 2 bases and J by 8 bases, with 7 bases left in between. CDR3 nucleotide sequence: TGTGCCATCAGTGAGCAAGCAGATGAGCAGTTCTTC. Its protein is CAISEQADEQFF.